This TCR beta chain was identified during a study of Ad26.COV2.S vaccination and SARS-CoV-2 variants. The V gene end was trimmed by 4 bases and the J gene end by 5 bases; junction bases not matched to a gene: 8. Germline loops: CDR1 MGHRA, CDR2 YSYEKL. The length of the CDR3 is 15 residues. Concerning this clone: Its antigen remains unidentified.

Whole-study results and caveats: Comparable non-spike TCR breadth was observed in vaccine and placebo recipients. The breadth of spike-specific CD8+ and CD4+ T cell responses after vaccination was reportedly substantial. It was vaccine recipients, not placebo recipients, who had the higher spike-specific TCR breadth. Possible underestimation of total T cell responses by the TCR breadth and depth analyses was noted.

Produced via immunoSEQ multiplex PCR; TCRdb's table is partial and in-frame only. Of about 180,000 clones listed, around 90% are singletons. Sequenced here: peripheral blood, sampled after recovery from COVID-19. The J gene is TRBJ2-5, the V gene TRBV4-1; 9 bases agree with TRBD2. The sequence came from a human donor who had recovered from COVID-19. DNA of the CDR3: TGCGCCAGCAGCCTAGATAGCGGGAGATGGGAGACCCAGTACTTC. It specifies CASSLDSGRWETQYF.